Each of the 18 T cell receptor beta chains below was sequenced from the same sample in a study of CD8 T cells in ankylosing spondylitis. TCRdb reanalysed the 5' RACE reads using MiXCR and keeps one entry per CDR3 protein. The sample lists approximately 200,000 distinct CDR3 sequences, over 10% occurring once. What was sequenced was blood, either unsorted or a sorted T cell fraction (not recorded which). Every receptor here comes from a female donor with ankylosing spondylitis or in good health (not recorded which).

As for this clonotype: A much larger clone lies a single base off, so this may be a read error. This sequence joins TRBV20-1 and TRBJ2-1; no definite D call. Trimming removed 6 bases from V and 9 bases from J, with 12 bases in between. Germline CDR1 reads DFQATT; CDR2 reads SNEGSKA (reference sequence). This CDR3 region has 11 residues. In nucleotides, the CDR3 is TGCAGTGCACCAAACTGGGGTGAGCAGTTCTTC. Protein product: CSAPNWGEQFF.

This clonotype was observed a handful of times. The rearrangement links TRBV7-3 to TRBJ2-3; 8 bases map to TRBD1. CDR1 SGHTA and CDR2 FQGTGA come from the germline V gene. With 5 bases clipped from V and 2 bases from J, the junction kept 9 bases outside the gene matches. The CDR3 covers 16 residues. DNA for the CDR3: TGTGCCAGCAGCCCCGGACAGGGACGGATCACAGATACGCAGTATTTT. It codes for CASSPGQGRITDTQYF. The full variable domain, in which reference TRBV7-3 and TRBJ2-3 provide the parts outside the CDR3, is GAGVSQTPSNKVTEKGKYVELRCDPISGHTALYWYRQSLGQGPEFLIYFQGTGAADDSGLPNDRFFAVRPEGSVSTLKIQRTERGDSAVYLCASSPGQGRITDTQYFGPGTRLTVL.

The chain couples TRBV6-1 to TRBJ2-7; tentative D call: TRBD1 (5 bases). The CDR3 runs 13 residues. Germline CDR1 MNHNS, CDR2 SASEGT. The V end lost 7 bases, the J end lost 2 bases, and 12 bases lay between the germline ends. CDR3 DNA: TGTGCCAGCAAAAGGCAGGGCACCTACGAGCAGTACTTC. Translation: CASKRQGTYEQYF.

This chain uses TRBV12-3 or TRBV12-4 with TRBJ1-2; D uncertain. This CDR3 has 12 residues. V shed 1 base and J shed 8 bases, with 8 bases lying between them. The chain's CDR3 is CASSLVVSGYTF. In nucleotides, the CDR3 is TGTGCCAGCAGTTTAGTCGTGAGCGGCTACACCTTC.

Many counts were recorded for this clonotype. The chain is built from TRBV21-1 and TRBJ1-4; whether TRBD1, the table's D call, matches the DNA was not checked. TRBV21-1 is given as a pseudogene. This CDR3 has 17 residues. CDR3 DNA: TGTGCCAGCAGCATCCAAGGGGACAGGGGGCGCCGAGAAAAACTGTTTTTT. It yields the protein CASSIQGDRGRREKLFF.

There are many counts of this clonotype. The chain combines TRBV20-1 with TRBJ1-2, with TRBD1 as a possible D gene (6 bases). The CDR3 spans 15 residues. Looked up from germline, CDR1 is DFQATT and CDR2 is SNEGSKA (reference sequence). With 0 bases removed from V and 3 bases from J, the gap between germline ends came to 14 bases. CDR3 sequence: CSARDSGGSDYGYTF. CDR3 DNA: TGCAGTGCTAGAGATTCGGGGGGCTCTGACTATGGCTACACCTTC.

This chain joins TRBV29-1 and TRBJ1-3; possibly TRBD1 for D (5 bases). The CDR3 covers 13 residues. Germline lookup yields CDR1 SQVTM and CDR2 ANQGSEA. V gave up 3 bases and J gave up 2 bases, with 8 bases separating them. Here the CDR3 DNA reads TGCAGCGTTGAGCAAGGGGCTGGAAACACCATATATTTT. It encodes CSVEQGAGNTIYF.

This clonotype was picked up many times. One end of the junction is discordant with germline, which a read error may explain. J is TRBJ1-5 and V is TRBV5-1, with D perhaps matching TRBD1 (6 bases). The CDR3 extends over 15 amino acids. The germline V gene encodes CDR1 SGHRS and CDR2 YFSETQ. The CDR3 DNA is TGTGCCAGCAGTTTAGGGGGGGCTAACAATCAGCCCCAGCATTTT. It translates to CASSLGGANNQPQHF.

CDR3 amino acids: CASSLAQGRGNQPQHF. In DNA form, the CDR3 reads TGTGCCAGCAGCTTAGCGCAAGGGAGGGGCAATCAGCCCCAGCATTTT. The V and J genes are TRBV7-9 and TRBJ1-5; unclear D gene. Germline lookup yields CDR1 SEHNR and CDR2 FQNEAQ (reference sequence). The CDR3 contains 16 residues. V dropped 0 bases and J dropped 2 bases, with 11 bases sitting between them.

This clonotype was detected many times. V and J are TRBV12-3 or TRBV12-4 and TRBJ1-5, with D perhaps TRBD1 (5 bases). V lost 3 bases, J lost 7 bases, and 16 bases lay in between. CDR3 length equals 15 residues. In DNA form, the CDR3 reads TGTGCCAGCAGTTTGTGGGGGACGTCGAACCAGCCCCAGCATTTT. Its protein product is CASSLWGTSNQPQHF.

The chain combines TRBV7-8 with TRBJ2-7; no definite D call. This CDR3 region has 17 residues. V was pared by 5 bases and J by 6 bases, with 26 bases between. CDR1 is SGHVS and CDR2 is FQNEAQ in the germline V gene. CDR3 sequence (DNA): TGTGCCAGCAGCGTACGGGCCCACACCGACTTCCCGGGCGAGCAGTACTTC. It encodes CASSVRAHTDFPGEQYF. Full variable domain (missing parts from reference TRBV7-8 and TRBJ2-7): GAGVSQSPRYKVAKRGQDVALRCDPISGHVSLFWYQQALGQGPEFLTYFQNEAQLDKSGLPSDRFFAERPEGSVSTLKIQRTQQEDSAVYLCASSVRAHTDFPGEQYFGPGTRLTVT.

Only a few counts were recorded for this clonotype. V is TRBV7-8 and J is TRBJ2-3; tentatively, D is TRBD1 or TRBD2 (5 bases each). CDR3 length: 15 amino acids. V dropped 1 base and J dropped 2 bases, with 10 bases sitting between them. The germline V gene has CDR1 SGHVS and CDR2 FQNEAQ. In DNA, the CDR3 is TGTGCCAGCAGCTTAGACGGGACCATCACAGATACGCAGTATTTT. It specifies CASSLDGTITDTQYF.

This clonotype was counted many times. This sequence joins TRBV6-1 and TRBJ2-7, with TRBD2 identical over 7 bases. CDR3 length: 16 amino acids. Germline values: CDR1 MNHNS, CDR2 SASEGT. V trimming: 2 bases; J trimming: 3 bases; junction bases outside the gene matches: 10. The CDR3 loop is CASSERWLAAGYEQYF. DNA of the CDR3: TGTGCCAGCAGTGAAAGATGGCTAGCGGCGGGCTACGAGCAGTACTTC.

This clonotype was detected ten times or more. At one of its ends the junction is not consistent with the germline gene, which may arise from a read error. The J gene is TRBJ1-4, the V gene TRBV3-1, with D hard to call. There are 11 residues in the CDR3. Germline V gene sequence: CDR1 LGHDT, CDR2 YNNKEL (reference sequence). CDR3: CASSHHLSRVF. The CDR3 nucleotides read TGTGCCAGCAGCCACCATCTCTCTCGAGTTTTT. Based on the CDR3 plus reference TRBV3-1 and TRBJ1-4, the full variable domain is DTAVSQTPKYLVTQMGNDKSIKCEQNLGHDTMYWYKQDSKKFLKIMFSYNNKELIINETVPNRFSPKSPDKAHLNLHINSLELGDSAVYFCASSHHLSRVFGSGTQLSVL.

This clonotype was detected ten times or more. V usage is TRBV5-1 and J usage is TRBJ2-7, with TRBD1 identical over 7 bases. Germline trimming cut 4 bases from V and 6 bases from J; bases unmatched to any gene: 10. Germline loops: CDR1 SGHRS, CDR2 YFSETQ. This CDR3 contains 14 residues. The CDR3 spells CASSGTEIGAEQYF. The CDR3, as DNA: TGCGCCAGCAGCGGGACAGAAATTGGGGCCGAGCAGTACTTC.

This clonotype was counted ten times or more. This chain links TRBV15 with TRBJ1-2, with a tentative D call TRBD1 (5 bases). The CDR3 totals 15 residues. Germline CDR1 reads LNHNV; CDR2 reads YYDKDF (reference sequence). Trimming pared 6 bases from V and 2 bases from J, leaving 16 bases between. The CDR3 loop reads CATSSPNGHNYGYTF. Here the CDR3 DNA reads TGTGCCACCAGTTCACCCAACGGACACAACTATGGCTACACCTTC.

This clonotype has at least ten counts. The DNA of the CDR3 is TGTGCCAGCAGTTTAGGTTTTGACTACGAGCAGTACTTC. Translation: CASSLGFDYEQYF. V is TRBV12-3 or TRBV12-4 and J is TRBJ2-7, with D unresolved. The CDR3 runs 13 residues. Between the trimmed V and J ends, which lost 1 base and 3 bases, there was a span of 7 bases.

The chain joins TRBV7-9 to TRBJ1-2; D gene uncertain. Trimming pared 5 bases from V and 9 bases from J, leaving 10 bases between. The CDR3 sequence is 11 residues long. Per the germline V gene, CDR1 is SEHNR and CDR2 is FQNEAQ (reference sequence). The CDR3 DNA follows: TGTGCCAGCAGCCCACAGTGGAGCTACACCTTC. Translating gives CASSPQWSYTF.